These 17 T cell receptor beta chains originate from one sample sequenced in a study of Graves' ophthalmopathy and Graves' hyperthyroidism. RNA transcripts yielded amplified TCR beta CDR3 regions. First-round RT-PCR relied on HTBI primers, and a second-round multiplex PCR came next. Each CDR3 protein gets one entry after TCRdb re-called the multiplex PCR reads with MiXCR. The table shows 360,000 or so distinct CDR3 sequences, with approximately 20% occurring only once. Sequenced input: peripheral blood. The receptors here all came from a young woman with Graves' ophthalmopathy.

Many counts were recorded for this clonotype. V gene TRBV7-3 combines with J gene TRBJ1-5, with D perhaps TRBD1 (6 bases). CDR1 and CDR2 (germline): SGHTA, FQGTGA. The CDR3 covers 15 residues. V lost 5 bases and J lost 6, with 17 bases in between. Here the CDR3 reads CASSRITGLSQPQHF. Written as DNA, the CDR3 is TGTGCCAGCAGCCGCATCACAGGGTTAAGTCAGCCCCAGCATTTT.

The chain couples TRBV12-3 or TRBV12-4 to TRBJ1-5, with D possibly being TRBD1 (5 bases). Trimming removed 5 bases from V and 10 bases from J, with 15 bases in between. CDR3 length equals 13 residues. The CDR3 loop is CASSPQERGPQHF. The CDR3 DNA is TGTGCCAGCAGTCCTCAGGAGAGGGGACCCCAGCATTTT.

The genes are TRBV5-1 and TRBJ2-7; D unresolved. The germline V gene encodes CDR1 SGHRS and CDR2 YFSETQ. The CDR3 is 13 amino acids. V lost 4 bases and J lost 1, with 9 bases in between. The CDR3 DNA is TGCGCCAGCAGCCAATACAGTTCCTACGAGCAGTACTTC. Amino acids: CASSQYSSYEQYF.

This clonotype was recorded many times. The chain carries TRBV19 and TRBJ2-7; D gene uncertain. The CDR3 sequence is 16 residues long. Per the germline V gene, CDR1 is LNHDA and CDR2 is SQIVND (reference sequence). V lost 4 bases and J lost 3, with 19 bases in between. The CDR3 region is CASSTQAGYQLYEQYF. The CDR3 region has the DNA TGTGCCAGTAGTACCCAGGCCGGGTATCAACTCTACGAGCAGTACTTC.

This clonotype was recorded at least ten times. CDR3 bases: TGTGCCAGCAGCTTCGCCCTGAACACTGAAGCTTTCTTT. Translated, it gives CASSFALNTEAFF. The chain couples TRBV7-2 to TRBJ1-1; D unclear. The CDR3 spans 13 residues. Between the trimmed V and J ends, which lost 3 bases and 0 bases, there was a span of 5 bases. Germline V gives CDR1 SGHTA, CDR2 FQGNSA. Using reference TRBV7-2 and TRBJ1-1 for the parts outside the CDR3, the full variable domain is GAGVSQSPSNKVTEKGKDVELRCDPISGHTALYWYRQSLGQGLEFLIYFQGNSAPDKSGLPSDRFSAERTGGSVSTLTIQRTQQEDSAVYLCASSFALNTEAFFGQGTRLTVV.

This clonotype was seen ten or more times. This chain links TRBV20-1 with TRBJ2-7, with 13 bases aligning to TRBD2. J lost 3 bases, V lost 5 bases, and 1 base had no gene match. Per the germline V gene, CDR1 is DFQATT and CDR2 is SNEGSKA (reference sequence). The CDR3 covers 13 residues. The CDR3 spells CSAGTSGIYEQYF. The CDR3 nucleotides are TGCAGTGCTGGGACTAGCGGGATCTACGAGCAGTACTTC.

This clonotype showed up many times. This sequence joins TRBV7-2 and TRBJ2-7, with D possibly TRBD2 on 6 matching bases. This CDR3 contains 13 residues. Germline CDR1 SGHTA, CDR2 FQGNSA. V was trimmed by 8 bases and J by 4 bases, leaving 15 bases between them. In DNA form, the CDR3 reads TGTGCCAGCCGGAGGGACTTCCAGTACGAGCAGTACTTC. Amino acid sequence: CASRRDFQYEQYF.

In this sample, this clonotype turned up a few times. The V and J genes are TRBV6-5 and TRBJ1-1; D remains unclear. Looked up from germline, CDR1 is MNHEY and CDR2 is SVGAGI. The CDR3 runs to 13 residues. V lost 5 bases, J lost 7 bases, and 14 bases lay in between. The chain's CDR3 is CASSLFTFGEAFF. CDR3 DNA: TGTGCCAGCAGTCTATTCACCTTTGGTGAAGCTTTCTTT.

As to this clonotype: A much larger clone sits a single nucleotide away, making a read error possible. The V and J genes are TRBV27 and TRBJ2-7, with D perhaps assigned TRBD1 or TRBD2 (5 bases each). The germline V and J ends were trimmed by 5 bases and 2 bases, with 16 bases remaining between them. This CDR3 has 15 amino acids. Germline V CDR1 and CDR2: MNHEY, SMNVEV (reference sequence). CDR3 region: CASSAAGTEAYEQYF. The CDR3 bases are TGTGCCAGCAGTGCCGCCGGGACGGAAGCCTACGAGCAGTACTTC.

This clonotype was picked up many times. This chain links TRBV20-1 with TRBJ1-1, with TRBD1 matching 9 bases. The CDR3 consists of 13 residues. The germline V gene encodes CDR1 DFQATT and CDR2 SNEGSKA (reference sequence). The J segment lost 3 bases and the V segment lost 8 bases, leaving 7 bases of the junction unmatched. This CDR3 reads CSTDRGSDTEAFF. The DNA of the CDR3 is TGCAGTACCGACAGGGGGTCGGACACTGAAGCTTTCTTT.

At least ten counts were recorded for this clonotype. The chain is built from TRBV28 and TRBJ2-7; D is tentatively TRBD1 or TRBD2 (7 bases each). CDR3 size: 19 residues. The germline V and J ends were trimmed by 6 bases and 5 bases, with 32 bases remaining between them. Germline-derived CDR1 and CDR2 are MDHEN and SYDVKM. The CDR3 is CASSPATGYGGGRFHEQYF. The CDR3 DNA follows: TGTGCCAGCAGCCCCGCGACAGGGTACGGCGGCGGGAGATTCCACGAGCAGTACTTC.

This clonotype has a count of ten or more. This chain connects TRBV11-2 to TRBJ2-2, with D uncertain. This CDR3 comprises 15 residues. The germline CDR1 and CDR2 sequences are SGHAT and FQNNGV. The V and J ends lost 4 bases and 1 base respectively, with 10 bases between them. In DNA, the CDR3 is TGTGCCAGCAGCTCCCTAGAAATGAACACCGGGGAGCTGTTTTTT. Translated: CASSSLEMNTGELFF.

This clonotype was counted many times. This chain connects TRBV11-3 to TRBJ2-4, with D perhaps matching TRBD2 (5 bases). Germline V lookup: CDR1 SGHNT, CDR2 YENEEA. Trimming left V 7 bases short and J 4 bases short, with 14 bases between. The CDR3 covers 14 residues. CDR3 in amino acids: CASTPEPGKNIQYF. The CDR3 DNA reads TGTGCCAGCACTCCTGAACCGGGAAAAAACATTCAGTACTTC.

This clonotype was detected ten times or more. The genes are TRBV27 and TRBJ2-1; D is possibly TRBD1 or TRBD2 (5 bases each). The CDR3 loop spans 15 amino acids. CDR1 and CDR2 from the germline V gene are MNHEY and SMNVEV (reference sequence). The germline V and J ends were trimmed by 8 bases and 3 bases, with 17 bases remaining between them. The CDR3 here is CASLPGTGLYNEQFF. For the CDR3, the DNA is TGTGCCAGCCTCCCAGGGACCGGGCTCTACAATGAGCAGTTCTTC.

This chain joins TRBV6-5 and TRBJ2-2, with 8 bases that match TRBD2. The germline V gene has CDR1 MNHEY and CDR2 SVGAGI. The CDR3 runs 17 residues. V dropped 2 bases and J dropped 7; count of bases not matched to a gene: 12. The CDR3 coding sequence is TGTGCCAGCAGTTACGGAGGAGCGGGAGTGGGGGGCGGGGAGCTGTTTTTT. It codes for CASSYGGAGVGGGELFF.

This clonotype was counted many times. This chain connects TRBV5-4 to TRBJ1-1; D is undetermined. V shed 10 bases and J shed 4 bases, with 14 bases lying between them. This CDR3 spans 12 amino acids. The germline V gene has CDR1 SGHNT and CDR2 YYREEE (reference sequence). CDR3: CASAGGSTEAFF. Here the CDR3 DNA reads TGTGCCTCGGCGGGAGGGAGCACTGAAGCTTTCTTT.

The table lists this clonotype with many counts. CDR3 bases: TGTGCCAGCAGGCCCCGGACAGACCAGACCCTTTATGGCTACACCTTC. Translated, it gives CASRPRTDQTLYGYTF. The chain links TRBV6-2 or TRBV6-3 to TRBJ1-2; D perhaps matches TRBD1 (6 bases). Germline assignment: CDR1 MNHEY and CDR2 SVGEGT. The CDR3 length is 16 residues. Trimming pared 6 bases from V and 5 bases from J, leaving 22 bases between.